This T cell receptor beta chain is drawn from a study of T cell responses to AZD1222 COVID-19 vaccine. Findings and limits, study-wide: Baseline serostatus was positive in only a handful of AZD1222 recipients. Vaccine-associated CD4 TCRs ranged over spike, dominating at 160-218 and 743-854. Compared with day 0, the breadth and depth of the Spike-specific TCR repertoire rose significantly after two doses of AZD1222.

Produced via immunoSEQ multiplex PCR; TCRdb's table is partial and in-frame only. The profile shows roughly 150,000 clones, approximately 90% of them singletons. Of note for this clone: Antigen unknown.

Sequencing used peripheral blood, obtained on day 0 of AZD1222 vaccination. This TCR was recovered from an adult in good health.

The CDR3 nucleotides read TGCGCCAGCAGCTTCTTGCAGCAAGAGACCCAGTACTTC. Translated: CASSFLQQETQYF. The V call is TRBV5-1, the J call TRBJ2-5; D gene ambiguous. Germline lookup yields CDR1 SGHRS and CDR2 YFSETQ. Trimming stripped 2 bases from V and 2 bases from J, with 7 bases between. CDR3 size: 13 residues. The variable domain in full, with the rest retrieved from reference TRBV5-1 and TRBJ2-5, is KAGVTQTPRYLIKTRGQQVTLSCSPISGHRSVSWYQQTPGQGLQFLFEYFSETQRNKGNFPGRFSGRQFSNSRSEMNVSTLELGDSALYLCASSFLQQETQYFGPGTRLLVL.